The 5 T cell receptor beta chains reported below all come from one sample, sequenced in a study of blood T cell repertoires in COVID-19 (dated by TCRdb to 2020 to 2021). The protocol used for the library was the immunoSEQ multiplex PCR assay. In TCRdb, the immuneACCESS table is reduced to in-frame sequences with V and J assigned. These tables do not hold every clone; where another copy was compared, an unresolved V gene accounts for under half, and the others remain unexplained. The sample table records roughly 4,000 clones; approximately 90% of these occur just once. In total, the top ten clones hold 5% to 6.5% of the sample. Specimen: peripheral blood. The receptors were sampled from a woman in her 70s with active COVID-19.

This chain connects TRBV5-8 to TRBJ1-5, with 7 nucleotides matching TRBD1. V shed 4 bases, J shed 0 bases, and the junction held 4 bases outside the gene matches. Germline CDR1 SGHTS, CDR2 YDEGEE. CDR3 length equals 15 residues. CDR3 coding DNA: TGTGCCAGCAGCCGGGGACAGAATAGCAATCAGCCCCAGCATTTT. Its protein product is CASSRGQNSNQPQHF.

The V call is TRBV2, the J call TRBJ2-7, with D maybe TRBD1 (6 bases). The V end lost 11 bases, the J end lost 3 bases, and 17 bases lay between the germline ends. Germline assignment: CDR1 SNHLY and CDR2 FYNNEI. The CDR3 extends over 13 amino acids. The CDR3: CAQARDMGYEQYF. The DNA for the CDR3 is TGTGCCCAAGCAAGGGACATGGGCTACGAGCAGTACTTC. The complete variable domain, with remaining parts taken from reference TRBV2 and TRBJ2-7, reads EPEVTQTPSHQVTQMGQEVILRCVPISNHLYFYWYRQILGQKVEFLVSFYNNEISEKSEIFDDQFSVERPDGSNFTLKIRSTKLEDSAMYFCAQARDMGYEQYFGPGTRLTVT.

The V and J genes are TRBV6-5 and TRBJ1-3; perhaps TRBD1 as D (5 bases). The CDR3 has 15 amino acids. The V end lost 4 bases, the J end lost 0 bases, and 10 bases lay between the germline ends. Germline CDR1 MNHEY, CDR2 SVGAGI. This CDR3 reads CASSSRQNSGNTIYF. CDR3 in DNA: TGTGCCAGCAGTTCAAGACAGAACTCTGGAAACACCATATATTTT.

This sequence joins TRBV29-1 and TRBJ2-1; 8 nucleotides align to TRBD2. The CDR3 totals 15 residues. Germline trimming cut 4 bases from V and 0 bases from J; bases unmatched to any gene: 5. The germline V gene has CDR1 SQVTM and CDR2 ANQGSEA. The DNA of the CDR3 is TGCAGCGTTGCGGTAGCGGGGAACTCCTACAATGAGCAGTTCTTC. Its protein product is CSVAVAGNSYNEQFF.

The V gene is TRBV9, the J gene TRBJ2-3; D is perhaps TRBD1 (6 bases). Germline V gene sequence: CDR1 SGDLS, CDR2 YYNGEE. The CDR3 is made up of 15 amino acids. Trimming left V 4 bases short and J 2 bases short, with 14 bases between. DNA for the CDR3: TGTGCCAGCAGCCCCCAGGACAGTAACACAGATACGCAGTATTTT. As protein: CASSPQDSNTDTQYF.